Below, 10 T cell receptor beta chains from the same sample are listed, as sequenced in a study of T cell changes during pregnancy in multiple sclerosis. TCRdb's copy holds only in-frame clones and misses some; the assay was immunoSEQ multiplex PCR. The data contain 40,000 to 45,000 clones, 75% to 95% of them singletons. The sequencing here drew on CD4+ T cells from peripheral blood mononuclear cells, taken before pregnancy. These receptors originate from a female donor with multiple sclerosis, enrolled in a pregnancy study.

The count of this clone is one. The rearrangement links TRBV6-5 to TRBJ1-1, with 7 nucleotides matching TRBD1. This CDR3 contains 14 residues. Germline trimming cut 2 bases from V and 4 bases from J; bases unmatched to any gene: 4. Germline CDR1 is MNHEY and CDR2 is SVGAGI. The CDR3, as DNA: TGTGCCAGCAGTTACGAAGGGGGCATCACTGAAGCTTTCTTT. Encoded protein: CASSYEGGITEAFF.

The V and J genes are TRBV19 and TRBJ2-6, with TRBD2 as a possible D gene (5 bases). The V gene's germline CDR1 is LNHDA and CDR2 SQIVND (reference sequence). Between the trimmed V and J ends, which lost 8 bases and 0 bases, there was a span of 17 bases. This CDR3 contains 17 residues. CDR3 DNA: TGTGCCAGTTGGGGTCGGGGTGGTGGCTCTGGGGCCAACGTCCTGACTTTC. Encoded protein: CASWGRGGGSGANVLTF.

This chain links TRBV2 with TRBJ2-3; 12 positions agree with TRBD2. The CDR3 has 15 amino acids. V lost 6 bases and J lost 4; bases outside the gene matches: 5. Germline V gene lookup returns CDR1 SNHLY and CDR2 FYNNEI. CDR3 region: CASSPTSGGPDTQYF. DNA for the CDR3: TGTGCCAGCAGCCCGACTAGCGGGGGACCAGATACGCAGTATTTT.

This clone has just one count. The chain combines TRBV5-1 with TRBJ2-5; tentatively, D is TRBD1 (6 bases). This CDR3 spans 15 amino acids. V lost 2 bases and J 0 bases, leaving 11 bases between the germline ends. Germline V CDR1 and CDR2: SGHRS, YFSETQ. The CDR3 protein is CASSLRGTYQETQYF. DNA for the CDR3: TGCGCCAGCAGCTTAAGGGGGACATACCAAGAGACCCAGTACTTC.

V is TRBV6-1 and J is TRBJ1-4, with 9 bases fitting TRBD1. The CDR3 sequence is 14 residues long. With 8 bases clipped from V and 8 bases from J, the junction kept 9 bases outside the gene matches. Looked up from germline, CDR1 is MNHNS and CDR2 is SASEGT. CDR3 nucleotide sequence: TGTGCCAGCTTTAACAGGGGGCTTGGGGAAAAACTGTTTTTT. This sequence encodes CASFNRGLGEKLFF.

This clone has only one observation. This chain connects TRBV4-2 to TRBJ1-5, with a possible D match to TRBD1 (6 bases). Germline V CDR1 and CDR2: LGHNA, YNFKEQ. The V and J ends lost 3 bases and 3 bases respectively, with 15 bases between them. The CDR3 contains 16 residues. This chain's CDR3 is CASSHPGGGDNQPQHF. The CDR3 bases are TGTGCCAGCAGCCACCCAGGTGGGGGCGACAATCAGCCCCAGCATTTT.

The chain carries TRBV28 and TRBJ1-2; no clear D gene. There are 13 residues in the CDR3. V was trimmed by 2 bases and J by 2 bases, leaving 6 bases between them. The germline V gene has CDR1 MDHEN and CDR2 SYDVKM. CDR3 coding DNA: TGTGCCAGCAGTTTAAGCCGGAACTATGGCTACACCTTC. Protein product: CASSLSRNYGYTF.

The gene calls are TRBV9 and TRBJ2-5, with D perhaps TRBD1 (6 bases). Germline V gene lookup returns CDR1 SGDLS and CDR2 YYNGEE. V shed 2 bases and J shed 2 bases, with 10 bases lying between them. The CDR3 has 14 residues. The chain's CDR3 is CASSVQGSQETQYF. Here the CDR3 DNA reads TGTGCCAGCAGCGTTCAGGGGTCACAAGAGACCCAGTACTTC.

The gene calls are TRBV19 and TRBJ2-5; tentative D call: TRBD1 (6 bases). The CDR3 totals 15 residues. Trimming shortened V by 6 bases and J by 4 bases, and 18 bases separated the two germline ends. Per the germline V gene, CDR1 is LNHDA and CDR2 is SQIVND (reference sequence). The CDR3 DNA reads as TGTGCCAGTAGCTCTTTAGGGGGTTTGGGAGAGACCCAGTACTTC. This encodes CASSSLGGLGETQYF. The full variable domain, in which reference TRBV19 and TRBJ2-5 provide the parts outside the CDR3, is DGGITQSPKYLFRKEGQNVTLSCEQNLNHDAMYWYRQDPGQGLRLIYYSQIVNDFQKGDIAEGYSVSREKKESFPLTVTSAQKNPTAFYLCASSSLGGLGETQYFGPGTRLLVL.

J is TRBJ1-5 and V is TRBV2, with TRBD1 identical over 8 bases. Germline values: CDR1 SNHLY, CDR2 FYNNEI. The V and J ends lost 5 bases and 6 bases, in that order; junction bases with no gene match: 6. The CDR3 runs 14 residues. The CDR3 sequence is CASSQTGEIQPQHF. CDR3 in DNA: TGTGCCAGCAGTCAGACAGGGGAGATTCAGCCCCAGCATTTT.